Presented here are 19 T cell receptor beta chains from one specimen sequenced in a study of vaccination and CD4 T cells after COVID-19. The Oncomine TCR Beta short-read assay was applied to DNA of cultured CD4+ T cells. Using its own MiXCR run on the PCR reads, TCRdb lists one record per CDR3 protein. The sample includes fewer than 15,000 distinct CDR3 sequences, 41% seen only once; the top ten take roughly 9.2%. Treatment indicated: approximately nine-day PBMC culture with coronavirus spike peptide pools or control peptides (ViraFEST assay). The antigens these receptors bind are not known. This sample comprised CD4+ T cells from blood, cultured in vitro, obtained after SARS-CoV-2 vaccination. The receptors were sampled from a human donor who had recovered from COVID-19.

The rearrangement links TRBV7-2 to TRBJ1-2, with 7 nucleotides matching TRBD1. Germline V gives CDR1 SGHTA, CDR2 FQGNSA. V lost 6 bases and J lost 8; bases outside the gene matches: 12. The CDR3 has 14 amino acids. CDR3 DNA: TGTGCCAGCAGTCGGACAGGTGGCTCTAGGGGCTACACCTTC. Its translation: CASSRTGGSRGYTF.

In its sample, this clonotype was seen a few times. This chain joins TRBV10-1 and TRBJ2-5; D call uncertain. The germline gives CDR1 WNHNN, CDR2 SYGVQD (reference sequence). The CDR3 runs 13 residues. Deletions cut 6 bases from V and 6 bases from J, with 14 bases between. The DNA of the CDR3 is TGCGCCAGCAGACACGGACCCGATCAGACCCAGTACTTC. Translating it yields CASRHGPDQTQYF.

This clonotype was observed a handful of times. As DNA, the CDR3 is TGCAGTGCTGACACGCAGCTGAACACTGAAGCTTTCTTT. This codes for CSADTQLNTEAFF. V usage is TRBV20-1 and J usage is TRBJ1-1; D is unclear. Germline CDR1 and CDR2: DFQATT and SNEGSKA (reference sequence). Trimming removed 5 bases from V and 0 bases from J, with 10 bases in between. There are 13 residues in the CDR3.

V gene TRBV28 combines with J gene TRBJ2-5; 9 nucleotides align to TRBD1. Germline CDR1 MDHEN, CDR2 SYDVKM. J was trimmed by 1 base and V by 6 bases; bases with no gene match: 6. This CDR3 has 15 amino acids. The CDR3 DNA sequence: TGTGCCAGCAGAGGGACAGGGACGGGCCAAGAGACCCAGTACTTC. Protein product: CASRGTGTGQETQYF. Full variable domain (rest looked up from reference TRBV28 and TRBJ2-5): DVKVTQSSRYLVKRTGEKVFLECVQDMDHENMFWYRQDPGLGLRLIYFSYDVKMKEKGDIPEGYSVSREKKERFSLILESASTNQTSMYLCASRGTGTGQETQYFGPGTRLLVL.

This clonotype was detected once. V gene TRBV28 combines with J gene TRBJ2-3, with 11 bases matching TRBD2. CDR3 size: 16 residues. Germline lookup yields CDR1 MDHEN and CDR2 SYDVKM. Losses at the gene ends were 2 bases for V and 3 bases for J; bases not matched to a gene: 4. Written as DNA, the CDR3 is TGTGCCAGCAGTTTACAGGCTAGCGGGGGGACAGATACGCAGTATTTT. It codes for CASSLQASGGTDTQYF.

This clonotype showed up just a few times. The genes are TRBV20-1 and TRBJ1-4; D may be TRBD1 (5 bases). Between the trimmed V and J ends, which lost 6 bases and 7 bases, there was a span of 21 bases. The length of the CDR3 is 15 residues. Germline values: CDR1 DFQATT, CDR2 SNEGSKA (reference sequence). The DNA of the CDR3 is TGCAGTGCCACCCCCGGGGGGGGGTGGGGTGAAAAACTGTTTTTT. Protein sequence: CSATPGGGWGEKLFF.

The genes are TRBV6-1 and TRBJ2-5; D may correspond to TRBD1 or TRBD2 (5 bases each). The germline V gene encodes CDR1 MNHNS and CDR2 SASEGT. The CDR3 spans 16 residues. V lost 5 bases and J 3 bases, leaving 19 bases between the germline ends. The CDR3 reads CASSRRGPPVKETQYF. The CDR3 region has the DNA TGTGCCAGCAGTCGACGGGGACCCCCCGTTAAAGAGACCCAGTACTTC.

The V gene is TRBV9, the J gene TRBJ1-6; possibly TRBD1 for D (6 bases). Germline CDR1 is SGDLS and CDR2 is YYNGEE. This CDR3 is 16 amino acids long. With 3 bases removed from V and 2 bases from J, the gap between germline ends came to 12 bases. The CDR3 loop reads CASSAYQGTYNSPLHF. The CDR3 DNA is TGTGCCAGCAGCGCCTACCAGGGGACCTATAATTCACCCCTCCACTTT.

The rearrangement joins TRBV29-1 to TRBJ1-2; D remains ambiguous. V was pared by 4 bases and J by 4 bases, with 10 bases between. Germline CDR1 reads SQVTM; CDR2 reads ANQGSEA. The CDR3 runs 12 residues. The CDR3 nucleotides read TGCAGCGTTGCGAGAGGGATCTATGGCTACACCTTC. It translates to CSVARGIYGYTF.

The DNA of the CDR3 is TGTGCCAGCAGCTTGGACAGTAGCACAGATACGCAGTATTTT. Protein: CASSLDSSTDTQYF. This sequence joins TRBV7-9 and TRBJ2-3, with D possibly TRBD1 on 6 matching bases. The CDR3 contains 14 residues. V was cut by 3 bases and J by 0 bases, with 7 bases left in between. The V gene's germline CDR1 is SEHNR and CDR2 FQNEAQ (reference sequence).

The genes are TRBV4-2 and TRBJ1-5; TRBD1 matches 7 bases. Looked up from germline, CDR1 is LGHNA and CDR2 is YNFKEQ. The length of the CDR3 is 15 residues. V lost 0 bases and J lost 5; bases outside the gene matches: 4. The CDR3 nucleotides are TGTGCCAGCAGCCAAGAGGGACAGCTTTATCAGCCCCAGCATTTT. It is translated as CASSQEGQLYQPQHF.

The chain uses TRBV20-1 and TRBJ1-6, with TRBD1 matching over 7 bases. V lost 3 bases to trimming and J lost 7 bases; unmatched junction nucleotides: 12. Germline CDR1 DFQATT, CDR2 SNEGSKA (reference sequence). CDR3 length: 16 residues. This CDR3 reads CSASRLRDRKNSPLHF. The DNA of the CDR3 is TGCAGTGCTAGCAGACTCCGGGACAGAAAAAATTCACCCCTCCACTTT.

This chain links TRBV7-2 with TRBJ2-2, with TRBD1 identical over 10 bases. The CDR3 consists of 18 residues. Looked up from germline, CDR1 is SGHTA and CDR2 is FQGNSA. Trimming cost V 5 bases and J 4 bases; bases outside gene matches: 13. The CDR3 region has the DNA TGTGCCAGCAGCCCCCGGATTGGGACAGGGGTAGGCACCGGGGAGCTGTTTTTT. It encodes CASSPRIGTGVGTGELFF.

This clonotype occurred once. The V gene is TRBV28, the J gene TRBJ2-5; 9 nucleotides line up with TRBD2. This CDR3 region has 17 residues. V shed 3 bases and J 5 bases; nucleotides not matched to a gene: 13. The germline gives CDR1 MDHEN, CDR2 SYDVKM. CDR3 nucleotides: TGTGCCAGCAGTTTCTCGGTAGCGGGAGCGGGCCGTGAGACCCAGTACTTC. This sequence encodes CASSFSVAGAGRETQYF.

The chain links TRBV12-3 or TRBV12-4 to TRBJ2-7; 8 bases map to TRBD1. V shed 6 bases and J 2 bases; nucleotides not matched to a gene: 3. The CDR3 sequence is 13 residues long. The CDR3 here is CASRWTGTYEQYF. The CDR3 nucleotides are TGTGCCAGCAGATGGACAGGGACCTACGAGCAGTACTTC.

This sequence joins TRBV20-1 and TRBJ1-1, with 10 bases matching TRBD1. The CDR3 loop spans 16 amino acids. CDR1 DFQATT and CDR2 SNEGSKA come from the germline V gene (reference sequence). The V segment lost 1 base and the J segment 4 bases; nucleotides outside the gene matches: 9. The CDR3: CSARGQGDRGRTEAFF. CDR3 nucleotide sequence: TGCAGTGCTAGAGGCCAGGGGGACAGGGGACGCACTGAAGCTTTCTTT.

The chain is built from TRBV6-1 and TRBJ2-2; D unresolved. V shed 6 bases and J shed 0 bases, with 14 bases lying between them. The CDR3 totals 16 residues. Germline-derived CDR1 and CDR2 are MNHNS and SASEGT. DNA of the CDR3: TGTGCCAGCAGCTATCACCAGGCAACGAACACCGGGGAGCTGTTTTTT. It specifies CASSYHQATNTGELFF.

CDR3 amino acids: CASSQGLAGTDTQYF. CDR3 nucleotides: TGTGCCAGCAGCCAGGGACTAGCGGGCACAGATACGCAGTATTTT. The chain couples TRBV7-2 to TRBJ2-3, with 11 bases identical to TRBD2. This CDR3 has 15 residues. From germline, CDR1 is SGHTA and CDR2 FQGNSA. The V gene end was trimmed by 5 bases and the J gene end by 1 base; junction bases not matched to a gene: 2.

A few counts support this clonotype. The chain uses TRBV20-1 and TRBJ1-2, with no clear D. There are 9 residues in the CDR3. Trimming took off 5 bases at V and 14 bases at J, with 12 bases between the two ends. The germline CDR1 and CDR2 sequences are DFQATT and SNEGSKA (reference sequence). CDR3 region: CSASSGPTF. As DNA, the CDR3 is TGCAGTGCTTCTTCCGGGCCGACCTTC.